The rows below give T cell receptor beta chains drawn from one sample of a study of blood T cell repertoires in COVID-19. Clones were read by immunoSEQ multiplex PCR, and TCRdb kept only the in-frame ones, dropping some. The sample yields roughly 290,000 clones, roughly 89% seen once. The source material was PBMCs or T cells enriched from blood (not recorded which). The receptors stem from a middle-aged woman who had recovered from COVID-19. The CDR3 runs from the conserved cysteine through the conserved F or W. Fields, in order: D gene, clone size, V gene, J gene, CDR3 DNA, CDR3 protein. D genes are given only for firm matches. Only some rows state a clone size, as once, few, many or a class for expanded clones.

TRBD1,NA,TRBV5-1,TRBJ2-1,TGCGCCAGCAGCTTGGTGCAGGGGGCCTACAATGAGCAGTTCTTC,CASSLVQGAYNEQFF
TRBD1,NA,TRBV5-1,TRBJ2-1,TGCGCCAGCAGCTTGATGGTGACAGGGGGATACAATGAGCAGTTCTTC,CASSLMVTGGYNEQFF
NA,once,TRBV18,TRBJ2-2,TGTGCCAGCTCACCACCGGTGAGGACCGGGGAGCTGTTTTTT,CASSPPVRTGELFF
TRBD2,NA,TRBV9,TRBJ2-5,TGTGCCAGCAGCAGACTAGCGGGAGCGGGGGAGACCCAGTACTTC,CASSRLAGAGETQYF
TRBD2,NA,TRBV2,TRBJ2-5,TGTGCCAGCACCTATAGCGGGACTCAAGAGACCCAGTACTTC,CASTYSGTQETQYF
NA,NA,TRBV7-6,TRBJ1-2,TGTGCCAGCAGCTTAGGATACGACGACAGGTTAAACTATGGCTACACCTTC,CASSLGYDDRLNYGYTF
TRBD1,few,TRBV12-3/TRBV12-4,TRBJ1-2,TGTGCCAGCAGTTCGGGACAGTTTAACACCTTC,CASSSGQFNTF
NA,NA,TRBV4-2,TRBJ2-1,TGTGCCAGCAGCCAAGATACAGCAGCCTCCTACAATGAGCAGTTCTTC,CASSQDTAASYNEQFF
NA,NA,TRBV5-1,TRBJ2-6,TGCGCCAGCAGCCCTTCTAGCGCCGGGGCCAACGTCCTGACTTTC,CASSPSSAGANVLTF
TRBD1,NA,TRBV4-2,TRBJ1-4,TGTGCCAGCAGCGCCCCGGGACAGACTAATGAAAAACTGTTTTTT,CASSAPGQTNEKLFF
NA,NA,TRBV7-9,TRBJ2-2,TGTGCCAGCAGCTTAGTGAGTCCGGTTACCGGGGAGCTGTTTTTT,CASSLVSPVTGELFF
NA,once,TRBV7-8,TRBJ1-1,TGTGCCAGCAGCCTAGCGCAAGGGAGTGAAGCTTTCTTT,CASSLAQGSEAFF
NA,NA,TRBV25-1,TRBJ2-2,TGTGCCAGCAGGGACCTGACAGTTCCCACCGGGGAGCTGTTTTTT,CASRDLTVPTGELFF
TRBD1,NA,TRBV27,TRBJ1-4,TGTGCCAGCCATAAAGCAGGGGGTGAAAAACTGTTTTTT,CASHKAGGEKLFF
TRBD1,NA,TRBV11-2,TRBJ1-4,TGTGCCAGCAGCTCCCGGACAGGGGCTGAAAAACTGTTTTTT,CASSSRTGAEKLFF
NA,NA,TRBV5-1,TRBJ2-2,TGCGCCAGCAGCTTGCTTGGGCTGCTAACTTCTACCGGGGAGCTGTTTTTT,CASSLLGLLTSTGELFF
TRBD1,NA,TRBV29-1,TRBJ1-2,TGCAGCGCCATTGAAGGTTTGGGGACAGGGGTTTCTGGCTACACCTTC,CSAIEGLGTGVSGYTF
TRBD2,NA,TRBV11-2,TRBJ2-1,TGTGCCAGCAGCTTAGCTAGCGGGAGTTACAATGAGCAGTTCTTC,CASSLASGSYNEQFF
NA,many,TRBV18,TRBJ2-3,TGTGCCAGCTCACCTGACTCCCTCGATACGCAGTATTTT,CASSPDSLDTQYF
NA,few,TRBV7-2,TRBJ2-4,TGTGCCAGCAGCTTTAGCGGAGCCAAAAACATTCAGTACTTC,CASSFSGAKNIQYF
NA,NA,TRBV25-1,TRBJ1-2,TGTGCCAGCAGTGTGGGACTCGAGTCGGGCTACACCTTC,CASSVGLESGYTF